Shown below are 7 T cell receptor beta chains from a single sample sequenced in a study of regulatory T cells in long-lasting Graves disease. Time point in this sample: newly diagnosed GD, antithyroid drugs for less than 3 months. RNA extracted from PBMCs served as the sequencing template. With iRepertoire HTBI primers and Arm-PCR of CDR3 regions, TCR beta libraries were built. One entry per CDR3 protein, called by TCRdb with MiXCR from the multiplex PCR reads. The sample records approximately 480,000 distinct CDR3 sequences, about a sixth being singletons. These data also featured in a second study, about T cells in Graves' hyperthyroidism and ophthalmopathy.

Sequenced here: peripheral blood mononuclear cells (PBMCs), sampled at new diagnosis, from a patient treated with antithyroid drugs. The receptors were gathered from a middle-aged man with Graves disease.

This clonotype was seen only a few times. Its ends do not fully match the called genes, so a read error is possible. V usage is TRBV4-1 and J usage is TRBJ2-1; 7 nucleotides align to TRBD2. Germline V lookup: CDR1 MGHRA, CDR2 YSYEKL. This CDR3 spans 17 amino acids. CDR3 amino acids: CASSLALGGSSYNEQFF. For the CDR3, the DNA is TGTGCCAGCAGCCTCGCCCTTGGCGGGAGTTCCTACAATGAGCAGTTCTTC.

This clonotype was counted many times. The chain has TRBV18 and TRBJ2-3, with 11 bases identical to TRBD1. The trim removed 1 base at V and 4 bases at J, leaving 4 bases unmatched. CDR1 KGHSH and CDR2 LQKENI come from the germline V gene. The CDR3 consists of 16 residues. CDR3 loop: CASSPRRGQGADTQYF. The CDR3 DNA is TGTGCCAGCTCACCACGGAGGGGACAGGGGGCAGATACGCAGTATTTT.

This clonotype was recorded at least ten times. The chain is built from TRBV18 and TRBJ1-2, with unresolved D. V dropped 3 bases and J dropped 4 bases, with 9 bases sitting between them. CDR3 length equals 13 residues. Germline V gives CDR1 KGHSH, CDR2 LQKENI. The CDR3 DNA reads TGTGCCAGCTCACCGGACCGATCCTATGGCTACACCTTC. Protein: CASSPDRSYGYTF.

This clonotype has ten or more counts. This sequence joins TRBV3-1 and TRBJ2-7, with 10 bases identical to TRBD2. The length of the CDR3 is 14 residues. Germline CDR1 is LGHDT and CDR2 is YNNKEL (reference sequence). The V gene end was trimmed by 2 bases and the J gene end by 4 bases; junction bases not matched to a gene: 2. CDR3 sequence reads: CASSQQAGGYEQYF. The CDR3 DNA reads as TGTGCCAGCAGCCAACAAGCGGGAGGGTACGAGCAGTACTTC.

This clonotype was seen ten or more times. The rearrangement uses TRBV7-8 and TRBJ2-5, with TRBD2 matching over 9 bases. Germline lookup yields CDR1 SGHVS and CDR2 FQNEAQ. The V segment lost 1 base and the J segment 5 bases; nucleotides outside the gene matches: 2. The CDR3 is made up of 14 amino acids. The DNA for the CDR3 is TGTGCCAGCAGCTTAGGAAGCGGGAGGGAGACCCAGTACTTC. Protein: CASSLGSGRETQYF.

In its sample, this clonotype was seen many times. V gene TRBV24-1 combines with J gene TRBJ2-7; D is undetermined. Trimming took off 3 bases at V and 3 bases at J, with 2 bases between the two ends. This CDR3 is 11 amino acids long. Germline CDR1 and CDR2: KGHDR and SFDVKD. DNA for the CDR3: TGTGCCACCAGTGATCACTACGAGCAGTACTTC. Translation gives CATSDHYEQYF.

The DNA for the CDR3 is TGTGCCAGCTCACCCGGGACAGGGGAGACCTCCTATAATTCACCCCTCCACTTT. Translating it yields CASSPGTGETSYNSPLHF. J is TRBJ1-6 and V is TRBV18; 10 bases are shared with TRBD1. The V and J ends lost 3 bases and 0 bases, in that order; junction bases with no gene match: 5. The CDR3 has 18 residues. Germline assignment: CDR1 KGHSH and CDR2 LQKENI. Drawing the rest from reference TRBV18 and TRBJ1-6, the complete variable domain is NAGVMQNPRHLVRRRGQEARLRCSPMKGHSHVYWYRQLPEEGLKFMVYLQKENIIDESGMPKERFSAEFPKEGPSILRIQQVVRGDSAAYFCASSPGTGETSYNSPLHFGNGTRLTVT.